This T cell receptor (beta chain) is drawn from a study of CD8 T cells in Susac syndrome. Study conclusions and caveats: TCR sequencing and HLA analysis covered a relatively small number of individuals.

The V and J ends lost 2 bases and 3 bases respectively, with 11 bases between them. This CDR3 contains 14 residues. Germline CDR1 SGHVS, CDR2 FQNEAQ. Reverse transcription used roughly 0.5 to 1 ug RNA and random hexamers. By means of immunoSEQ multiplex PCR, TCR beta CDR3 spanning 54 Vbeta and 13 Jbeta underwent amplification. TCRdb itself ran the immunoSEQ multiplex PCR reads through MiXCR, one entry per CDR3 protein. Found here are approximately 280,000 distinct CDR3 sequences, 85% of them singletons; the top ten hold 0.11%. The sample holds one count of this clonotype. Its specificity is unknown. J is TRBJ2-7 and V is TRBV7-8; D is unclear. Sequenced input: CD8+ T cells from PBMCs. This receptor was identified in a human donor with multiple sclerosis. CDR3 amino acids: CASSLFTSGYEQYF. The CDR3 nucleotides are TGTGCCAGCAGCTTATTCACGTCCGGCTACGAGCAGTACTTC.